This T cell receptor (beta chain) comes out of a study of blood T cell repertoires in COVID-19. The data were produced by immunoSEQ multiplex PCR, yet TCRdb's version contains in-frame clones alone and is incomplete. The repertoire holds some 76,000 clones, with more than 85% as singletons. The germline V gene has CDR1 SNHLY and CDR2 FYNNEI. J was trimmed by 3 bases and V by 3 bases; bases with no gene match: 3. The CDR3 has 15 residues. This chain connects TRBV2 to TRBJ2-5; 11 bases are shared with TRBD2. Sequenced sample: peripheral blood. This receptor was identified in a man in his fifties or sixties with acute or convalescent COVID-19. CDR3 sequence reads: CASSDKGLAEETQYF. The CDR3, as DNA: TGTGCCAGCAGTGATAAGGGACTAGCGGAAGAGACCCAGTACTTC. Combining the CDR3 with reference TRBV2 and TRBJ2-5 gives the whole variable domain EPEVTQTPSHQVTQMGQEVILRCVPISNHLYFYWYRQILGQKVEFLVSFYNNEISEKSEIFDDQFSVERPDGSNFTLKIRSTKLEDSAMYFCASSDKGLAEETQYFGPGTRLLVL.